These T cell receptor beta chains were read from a single sample in a study of T-cell memory formation after mild COVID-19. TCRdb re-called the 5' RACE reads with MiXCR, one entry per CDR3 protein. This table holds roughly 600,000 distinct CDR3 sequences, about a sixth found once. The sequencing input was PBMCs or a T cell subset sorted from them (not recorded which). These receptors were taken from an adult woman who had mild COVID-19 (a few samples of this study predate the infection). Cell type and time point are not known. CDR3s leave out the opening cysteine and the closing phenylalanine or tryptophan.

TRBJ2-1 TRBV6-1 ASRAGTASYNEQF
TRBJ1-1 TRBV5-1 ASSPGQGAGMNTEAF
TRBJ1-1 TRBV7-2 ASRQDSQGEAF
TRBJ2-1 TRBV6-2/TRBV6-3 ASSSYTASYNEQF
TRBJ2-7 TRBV19 ASSMGQLDEQY
TRBJ1-1 TRBV4-2 ASSQGNGRNTEAF
TRBJ2-7 TRBV4-2 ASSQGASGVYEQY
TRBJ1-2 TRBV7-2 ASSLRVADYGYT
TRBJ2-4 TRBV20-1 SPQGENIQY
TRBJ2-5 TRBV4-3 ASSQDRAGLQTQY
TRBJ2-1 TRBV15 ATSSRGMYNEQF
TRBJ2-7 TRBV4-1 ASSHLIGLQGNEQY
TRBJ1-2 TRBV7-6 ASNNRGAYGYT
TRBJ2-6 TRBV29-1 SVEGLSGANVLT
TRBJ2-7 TRBV5-1 ASSLVGTSGYEQY
TRBJ2-1 TRBV20-1 SAPRTSGGPNEQF
TRBJ1-6 TRBV4-1 ASSQASNSPLH
TRBJ1-2 TRBV29-1 SVLRGTYGYT